The 19 T cell receptor beta chains below all came from one sample that was sequenced in a study of T-cell reconstitution after alpha-beta-depleted transplantation in children (dated by TCRdb to the mid-2010s). The treatment or condition label, read with the paper, signifies: allogeneic hematopoietic cell transplantation with graft depleted of TCRalphabeta T cells and CD19 B cells. The library relied on PCR. The instrument given in TCRdb is Illumina HiSeq 2500. Molecular barcoding was employed in the preparation of TCR libraries, with unique molecular identifiers being used to normalize TCRbeta repertoire quantification. TCRdb reprocessed the public reads (quality trimming at Q25 with fastp, clone calling with MiXCR) and kept in-frame beta chains. Rows are unified per CDR3 protein, each entry keeping the most common DNA and genes. The table for this sample lists about 980,000 distinct CDR3 sequences; about 29% of them were counted only once. Clones ranked in the top ten supply roughly 27% of the sample.

The source material was PBMCs, mostly from graft donor cells, sampled 360 days after TCRalphabeta/CD19-depleted stem cell transplant. These receptors all come from a boy younger than two who had a stem cell transplant for SCID, so the T cells may come from the graft donor.

This clonotype was seen a handful of times. The rearrangement joins TRBV7-9 to TRBJ2-2; perhaps D is TRBD1 or TRBD2 (6 bases each). CDR1 and CDR2 from the germline V gene are SEHNR and FQNEAQ (reference sequence). The CDR3 has 17 amino acids. V was shortened by 6 bases and J by 0 bases, with 17 bases between the two germline ends. CDR3 in DNA: TGTGCCAGCAGGTCCTCACCGAGGGGGGCGAACACCGGGGAGCTGTTTTTT. Translating it yields CASRSSPRGANTGELFF.

V is TRBV29-1 and J is TRBJ2-5; tentative D call: TRBD1 (5 bases). Germline-derived CDR1 and CDR2 are SQVTM and ANQGSEA. V gave up 7 bases and J gave up 5 bases, with 20 bases separating them. The CDR3 is made up of 14 amino acids. The CDR3: CSGRRTPLAETQYF. The DNA for the CDR3 is TGCAGCGGTCGTCGGACACCTCTTGCGGAGACCCAGTACTTC.

The chain recombines TRBV29-1 with TRBJ2-7; 9 nucleotides match TRBD1. J was trimmed by 4 bases and V by 6 bases; bases with no gene match: 7. The CDR3 consists of 13 residues. The germline gives CDR1 SQVTM, CDR2 ANQGSEA. As DNA, the CDR3 is TGCAGCGTCGACGGGACAGGGCGGTACGAGCAGTACTTC. Translating it yields CSVDGTGRYEQYF.

This chain uses TRBV5-6 with TRBJ2-7; no definite D call. V lost 4 bases and J lost 3, with 14 bases in between. The V gene's germline CDR1 is SGHDT and CDR2 YYEEEE. This CDR3 is built from 14 residues. DNA for the CDR3: TGTGCCAGCAGCCATGTTTTGCGGCGCTACGAGCAGTACTTC. Protein sequence: CASSHVLRRYEQYF.

This clonotype was detected only a few times. The gene calls are TRBV7-2 and TRBJ2-7; D possibly corresponds to TRBD1 (6 bases). Germline V gene lookup returns CDR1 SGHTA and CDR2 FQGNSA. The CDR3 spans 14 residues. V lost 3 bases to trimming and J lost 5 bases, with 14 bases between them. The CDR3 loop is CASSLGHDADEQYF. The DNA of the CDR3 is TGTGCCAGCAGCTTGGGACATGACGCGGACGAGCAGTACTTC.

This clonotype was observed a few times. The chain's CDR3 is CSAREGRHYGYTF. Written as DNA, the CDR3 is TGCAGTGCTAGAGAGGGACGACACTATGGCTACACCTTC. V is TRBV20-1 and J is TRBJ1-2; the D gene is possibly TRBD1 (5 bases). Germline lookup yields CDR1 DFQATT and CDR2 SNEGSKA (reference sequence). V was clipped by 0 bases and J by 3 bases, with 8 bases between them. The CDR3 runs 13 residues.

This clonotype appeared a few times. This chain links TRBV20-1 with TRBJ2-4; no clear D gene. The CDR3 has 12 residues. Per germline, CDR1 DFQATT and CDR2 SNEGSKA (reference sequence). Deletions cut 6 bases from V and 3 bases from J, with 9 bases between. This CDR3 is CSAAQNKNIQYF. CDR3 in DNA: TGCAGTGCGGCCCAGAACAAAAACATTCAGTACTTC.

V and J are TRBV28 and TRBJ2-7; D gene unclear. The germline CDR1 and CDR2 sequences are MDHEN and SYDVKM. The CDR3 covers 12 residues. V was shortened by 3 bases and J by 5 bases, with 8 bases between the two germline ends. CDR3 residues: CASSFLPDEQYF. The CDR3 coding sequence is TGTGCCAGCAGTTTTTTGCCGGACGAGCAGTACTTC.

This clonotype was seen only a few times. The CDR3 sequence: CAISEDARSNQPQHF. The CDR3 region has the DNA TGTGCCATCTCGGAGGATGCTCGGAGCAATCAGCCCCAGCATTTT. This chain uses TRBV10-3 with TRBJ1-5; D gene ambiguous. Germline-derived CDR1 and CDR2 are ENHRY and SYGVKD. V was clipped by 8 bases and J by 1 base, with 15 bases between them. The CDR3 covers 15 residues.

This clonotype was recorded only once. V and J are TRBV7-2 and TRBJ2-7, with D perhaps matching TRBD1 or TRBD2 (5 bases each). Germline values: CDR1 SGHTA, CDR2 FQGNSA. The CDR3 sequence is 15 residues long. V lost 5 bases and J 6 bases, leaving 20 bases between the germline ends. The CDR3 nucleotides read TGTGCCAGCAGCATCCATGGCCCGGCAGGGACCGAGCAGTACTTC. As protein: CASSIHGPAGTEQYF.

The table lists this clonotype with a few counts. The CDR3 loop is CASSFGTGEGWTYNEQFF. As DNA, the CDR3 is TGTGCCAGCAGTTTCGGGACAGGGGAAGGATGGACCTACAATGAGCAGTTCTTC. The chain recombines TRBV6-5 with TRBJ2-1; 10 positions match TRBD1. The CDR3 spans 18 residues. The trim removed 4 bases at V and 2 bases at J, leaving 11 bases unmatched. The germline CDR1 and CDR2 sequences are MNHEY and SVGAGI.

The rearrangement joins TRBV10-3 to TRBJ2-7; TRBD1 is a possible D gene (6 bases). The germline CDR1 and CDR2 sequences are ENHRY and SYGVKD. The CDR3 spans 14 residues. Trimming removed 1 base from V and 5 bases from J, with 12 bases in between. In DNA, the CDR3 is TGTGCCATCAGTGAGTTTTCAACAGGGAACGAGCAGTACTTC. This gives the protein CAISEFSTGNEQYF.

J is TRBJ2-2 and V is TRBV12-3 or TRBV12-4, with 9 bases matching TRBD1. This CDR3 contains 15 residues. With V trimmed by 5 bases and J by 6 bases, 7 bases remained unmatched. CDR3 DNA: TGTGCCAGCAGTGACCGGGACAGGGTTCCCGGGGAGCTGTTTTTT. Its protein product is CASSDRDRVPGELFF.

J is TRBJ1-2 and V is TRBV27; 7 nucleotides align to TRBD1. V lost 8 bases, J lost 10 bases, and 10 bases stayed unmatched. The CDR3 totals 12 residues. The germline gives CDR1 MNHEY, CDR2 SMNVEV (reference sequence). This CDR3 is CASGPLQGNYTF. Here the CDR3 DNA reads TGTGCCAGCGGACCCTTACAGGGGAACTACACCTTC.

This clonotype has a handful of counts. The chain links TRBV5-5 to TRBJ1-1, with 9 bases that match TRBD1. J gave up 5 bases and V 4 bases, and 6 bases lay outside the gene matches. Germline CDR1 reads SGHKS; CDR2 reads YYEKEE (reference sequence). This CDR3 is built from 14 residues. CDR3 sequence reads: CASSPRDRATEAFF. Written as DNA, the CDR3 is TGTGCCAGCAGCCCTCGGGACAGGGCGACTGAAGCTTTCTTT.

There are a few counts of this clonotype. The chain joins TRBV13 to TRBJ2-2; possibly TRBD1 or TRBD2 for D (5 bases each). Germline loops: CDR1 PRHDT, CDR2 FYEKMQ (reference sequence). The germline V and J ends were trimmed by 7 bases and 5 bases, with 11 bases remaining between them. The CDR3 extends over 13 amino acids. The CDR3 sequence is CASNQWGTGELFF. The CDR3 region has the DNA TGTGCCAGCAACCAGTGGGGGACCGGGGAGCTGTTTTTT.

This clonotype was observed a few times. V gene TRBV5-1 combines with J gene TRBJ2-1; tentatively, D is TRBD2 (5 bases). The CDR3 extends over 15 amino acids. CDR1 is SGHRS and CDR2 is YFSETQ in the germline V gene. Trimming shortened V by 8 bases and J by 2 bases, and 17 bases separated the two germline ends. For the CDR3, the DNA is TGCGCCAGTTCCCTCGGGCGGGCAGCCTACAATGAGCAGTTCTTC. Protein product: CASSLGRAAYNEQFF.

This clonotype has only a few counts. The V gene is TRBV5-1, the J gene TRBJ2-1, with TRBD1 matching over 7 bases. CDR1 is SGHRS, CDR2 YFSETQ, per germline. CDR3 length: 15 amino acids. J gave up 7 bases and V 3 bases, and 10 bases lay outside the gene matches. Here the CDR3 reads CASSSPDRVRNEQFF. The CDR3 DNA sequence: TGCGCCAGCAGCTCACCCGACAGGGTGAGAAATGAGCAGTTCTTC.

The chain links TRBV7-9 to TRBJ1-1; D not resolved. Germline V lookup: CDR1 SEHNR, CDR2 FQNEAQ (reference sequence). The CDR3 runs to 12 residues. With 0 bases removed from V and 6 bases from J, the gap between germline ends came to 5 bases. The CDR3 sequence: CASSLAVSEAFF. As DNA, the CDR3 is TGTGCCAGCAGCTTAGCAGTTTCTGAAGCTTTCTTT.